This is a list of T cell receptor beta chains from one sample in a study of shared clonotypes between healthy human individuals. Profiling relied on immunoSEQ multiplex PCR, and the TCRdb table lists in-frame clones only, not all of them. The sample consists of some 490,000 clones, 81% of them appearing once. Sequencing was done on a sample of PBMCs. The receptor set was obtained from a woman between 35 and 50 years old in good health. Some clones in this sample may be carry-over from other donors' samples. Both conserved end residues are part of each CDR3. The order of the fields is J gene, D gene, clone size, V gene, CDR3 protein, CDR3 DNA. D genes are given only for firm matches. Rows give clone size only sometimes, using once, few, many, or a class for an expanded clone.

TRBJ2-7,TRBD2,.,TRBV5-1,CASSLGGFYGPAGGDEQYF,TGCGCCAGCAGCTTGGGAGGTTTTTACGGGCCAGCGGGAGGAGACGAGCAGTACTTC
TRBJ2-1,.,once,TRBV9,CASGPASRYNEQFF,TGTGCCAGCGGCCCGGCTAGCAGATACAATGAGCAGTTCTTC
TRBJ2-5,TRBD2,few,TRBV18,CASSLAGEVETQYF,TGTGCCAGCTCACTAGCGGGAGAGGTGGAGACCCAGTACTTC
TRBJ1-1,TRBD1,.,TRBV28,CASSSFQGGVTEAFF,TGTGCCAGCAGTTCCTTCCAGGGGGGTGTGACTGAAGCTTTCTTT
TRBJ1-3,.,.,TRBV6-1,CASSEQVGNTIYF,TGTGCCAGCAGTGAACAGGTGGGAAACACCATATATTTT
TRBJ1-1,.,.,TRBV4-1,CASRGVPMNTEAFF,TGCGCCAGCAGGGGGGTTCCCATGAACACTGAAGCTTTCTTT
TRBJ2-1,.,.,TRBV28,CATPSPYNEQFF,TGTGCCACCCCCAGTCCCTACAATGAGCAGTTCTTC
TRBJ2-7,.,once,TRBV28,CASRNPNSYEQYF,TGTGCCAGCAGAAACCCAAACTCCTACGAGCAGTACTTC
TRBJ2-7,.,once,TRBV15,CATSRDRVATSYEQYF,TGTGCCACCAGCAGAGATCGAGTGGCGACTTCCTACGAGCAGTACTTC
TRBJ2-2,TRBD2,.,TRBV7-2,CASSLVSSGSAGELFF,TGTGCCAGCAGCTTAGTTTCTAGCGGGTCTGCCGGGGAGCTGTTTTTT
TRBJ2-1,.,once,TRBV7-6,CASSYKGNEQFF,TGTGCCAGCAGCTACAAGGGGAATGAGCAGTTCTTC
TRBJ1-1,.,.,TRBV15,CATSRELGLLNTEAFF,TGTGCCACCAGCAGAGAACTGGGACTGTTGAACACTGAAGCTTTCTTT
TRBJ2-1,.,.,TRBV28,CASRVYNEQFF,TGTGCCAGCAGAGTCTACAATGAGCAGTTCTTC
TRBJ2-7,.,.,TRBV2,CASSEGAVGREQYF,TGTGCCAGCAGTGAAGGGGCCGTGGGGCGCGAGCAGTACTTC
TRBJ2-7,.,.,TRBV19,CASSTGRREQYF,TGTGCCAGTAGTACCGGGCGTCGGGAGCAGTACTTC
TRBJ1-2,.,.,TRBV30,CARTGTNYGYTF,TGTGCCCGAACCGGGACAAACTATGGCTACACCTTC
TRBJ2-5,.,.,TRBV30,CAWSVGRGLETQYF,TGTGCCTGGAGTGTAGGCAGGGGACTGGAGACCCAGTACTTC
TRBJ2-5,.,few,TRBV5-4,CASSLNTGKETQYF,TGTGCCAGCAGCTTAAATACAGGGAAAGAGACCCAGTACTTC
TRBJ2-7,.,.,TRBV7-2,CASSLGSNEQYF,TGTGCCAGCAGCTTAGGATCCAACGAGCAGTACTTC
TRBJ1-2,TRBD1,.,TRBV27,CASSRGTGDPSINYGYTF,TGTGCCAGCAGTCGGGGGACAGGGGACCCCTCAATCAACTATGGCTACACCTTC
TRBJ2-7,TRBD1,many,TRBV15,CATSRDLIGQGTYEQYF,TGTGCCACCAGCAGAGATCTCATCGGACAGGGGACCTACGAGCAGTACTTC
TRBJ1-1,.,.,TRBV28,CASSFPQETEAFF,TGTGCCAGCAGTTTCCCGCAGGAAACTGAAGCTTTCTTT
TRBJ2-7,TRBD2,.,TRBV4-1,CASSLRLAGALEQYF,TGCGCCAGCAGCCTCCGACTAGCGGGAGCGTTGGAGCAGTACTTC
TRBJ2-7,TRBD2,.,TRBV10-3,CAIKPGLGWAYEQYF,TGTGCCATCAAACCGGGACTAGGGTGGGCCTACGAGCAGTACTTC
TRBJ1-4,.,.,TRBV6-5,CASSHRGLPNEKLFF,TGTGCCAGCAGCCATCGGGGTCTGCCTAATGAAAAACTGTTTTTT
TRBJ1-2,.,.,TRBV27,CASSLSRTNYGYTF,TGTGCCAGCAGTTTATCTAGGACTAACTATGGCTACACCTTC
TRBJ1-1,.,.,TRBV5-4,CASSLYGVNTEAFF,TGTGCCAGCAGCTTGTATGGGGTGAACACTGAAGCTTTCTTT
TRBJ2-1,.,.,TRBV5-8,CASSFSLGAYNEQFF,TGTGCCAGCAGCTTCAGTCTAGGTGCCTACAATGAGCAGTTCTTC
TRBJ1-1,.,.,TRBV11-2,CASSLQGSNTEAFF,TGTGCCAGCAGCCTGCAGGGGAGTAACACTGAAGCTTTCTTT
TRBJ1-2,.,.,TRBV4-3,CASSQERAYGYTF,TGCGCCAGCAGCCAAGAACGGGCCTATGGCTACACCTTC
TRBJ2-7,.,.,TRBV6-1,CASSNRGYEQYF,TGTGCCAGCTCGAACCGGGGGTACGAGCAGTACTTC
TRBJ2-7,TRBD1,.,TRBV5-1,CASKTGQGSYEQYF,TGCGCCAGCAAAACGGGACAGGGTTCCTACGAGCAGTACTTC
TRBJ1-2,.,many,TRBV28,CASSLRLYGYTF,TGTGCCAGCAGCCTTCGACTGTATGGCTACACCTTC
TRBJ1-4,TRBD1,.,TRBV18,CASSPGQSEKLFF,TGTGCCAGCTCACCGGGACAGAGTGAAAAACTGTTTTTT
TRBJ2-3,.,once,TRBV7-9,CASSLAFADTQYF,TGTGCCAGCAGCTTAGCTTTTGCAGATACGCAGTATTTT
TRBJ2-7,.,.,TRBV6-5,CASRSLGDYEQYF,TGTGCCAGCAGAAGCCTTGGAGACTACGAGCAGTACTTC
TRBJ2-3,.,.,TRBV9,CASSKDPEGGGTDTQYF,TGTGCCAGCAGCAAAGATCCCGAGGGGGGAGGTACAGATACGCAGTATTTT
TRBJ2-2,.,.,TRBV2,CASRSPYTGELFF,TGTGCCAGCAGGTCCCCGTACACCGGGGAGCTGTTTTTT
TRBJ2-7,.,.,TRBV28,CASSFSLGGSYSYEQYF,TGTGCCAGCAGTTTTAGCCTGGGCGGATCCTACTCCTACGAGCAGTACTTC
TRBJ2-7,.,.,TRBV30,CAWSVSGLEQYF,TGTGCCTGGAGTGTTTCCGGGCTCGAGCAGTACTTC
TRBJ2-7,TRBD1,.,TRBV28,CASSPPPGQGYEQYF,TGTGCCAGCAGTCCGCCCCCGGGACAGGGCTACGAGCAGTACTTC
TRBJ2-1,.,.,TRBV19,CASSIDRRGIYNEQFF,TGTGCCAGTAGTATAGATAGGAGGGGGATCTACAATGAGCAGTTCTTC
TRBJ2-7,.,.,TRBV7-9,CASSKGLGSYEQYF,TGTGCCAGCAGCAAGGGACTGGGCTCCTACGAGCAGTACTTC
TRBJ2-3,.,.,TRBV4-2,CASSRGLPSTDTQYF,TGTGCCAGCAGCCGGGGACTCCCTAGCACAGATACGCAGTATTTT
TRBJ1-5,TRBD1,.,TRBV6-6,CASSFPTGGAGQPQHF,TGTGCCAGCAGTTTCCCTACAGGGGGCGCCGGCCAGCCCCAGCATTTT
TRBJ2-5,TRBD1,many,TRBV5-6,CASSSNRGHRETQYF,TGTGCCAGCAGCTCCAACAGGGGGCACCGGGAGACCCAGTACTTC